A single sample gave rise to the 8 T cell receptor beta chains below, sequenced in a study of identical twins. TCRdb re-analysed the 5' RACE reads in MiXCR, keeping a single row per CDR3 protein. Seen here are 700,000 to 950,000 distinct CDR3 sequences, 10% to 15% observed once, and the top ten hold around 1.5%. This same sample was also taken into another study, of yellow fever vaccine responses in identical twins.

The specimen sequenced was PBMCs. The source of these receptors is a woman aged 18-30 years in good health.

The chain carries TRBV2 and TRBJ2-2; the match to TRBD1 covers 9 bases. There are 16 residues in the CDR3. J was trimmed by 7 bases and V by 5 bases; bases with no gene match: 11. Germline V gene lookup returns CDR1 SNHLY and CDR2 FYNNEI. The chain's CDR3 is CASSLNRGHPSGELFF. The CDR3 DNA is TGTGCCAGCAGTTTAAACAGGGGGCACCCGAGCGGGGAGCTGTTTTTT. The full variable domain, with the rest looked up from reference TRBV2 and TRBJ2-2, is EPEVTQTPSHQVTQMGQEVILRCVPISNHLYFYWYRQILGQKVEFLVSFYNNEISEKSEIFDDQFSVERPDGSNFTLKIRSTKLEDSAMYFCASSLNRGHPSGELFFGEGSRLTVL.

This clonotype showed up just a few times. V is TRBV12-3 or TRBV12-4 and J is TRBJ2-2; no firm D call. Trimming removed 7 bases at V and 4 bases at J, with 13 bases between. The CDR3 runs 14 residues. This chain's CDR3 is CASIARHLTGELFF. The CDR3 nucleotides are TGTGCCAGCATCGCCCGACATCTCACCGGGGAGCTGTTTTTT.

The rearrangement joins TRBV12-3 or TRBV12-4 to TRBJ1-2; no definite D call. This CDR3 has 12 amino acids. V shed 3 bases and J shed 3 bases, with 5 bases lying between them. The DNA of the CDR3 is TGTGCCAGCAGTTTTAACTACTATGGCTACACCTTC. This translates into CASSFNYYGYTF.

This clonotype was detected a few times. The V gene is TRBV3-1, the J gene TRBJ2-1, with TRBD2 identical over 9 bases. CDR3 length: 16 residues. V gave up 2 bases and J gave up 8 bases; unmatched junction bases: 10. CDR1 LGHDT and CDR2 YNNKEL come from the germline V gene (reference sequence). CDR3 nucleotides: TGTGCCAGCAGCCAATGGCTGCGGGAGGGTAGGGATGAGCAGTTCTTC. Protein product: CASSQWLREGRDEQFF.

The table lists this clonotype with many counts. The J gene is TRBJ1-1, the V gene TRBV19, with a possible D match to TRBD1 (5 bases). CDR1 and CDR2 from the germline V gene are LNHDA and SQIVND (reference sequence). Trimming cost V 5 bases and J 5 bases, with 12 bases left between them. CDR3 length: 13 residues. The CDR3 DNA sequence: TGTGCCAGTAGTCCGGGACGGGCAACTGAAGCTTTCTTT. It specifies CASSPGRATEAFF.

The J gene is TRBJ2-1, the V gene TRBV4-1; no clear D gene. This CDR3 contains 12 residues. V dropped 3 bases and J dropped 8 bases, with 8 bases sitting between them. Per germline, CDR1 MGHRA and CDR2 YSYEKL. CDR3 protein: CASSHGTDEQFF. The CDR3 nucleotides are TGCGCCAGCAGCCATGGTACGGATGAGCAGTTCTTC.

In its sample, this clonotype was seen a few times. V is TRBV28 and J is TRBJ2-3; TRBD1 matches at 8 bases. The ends lost 6 bases at V and 8 bases at J; junction bases unmatched: 13. Germline loops: CDR1 MDHEN, CDR2 SYDVKM. The CDR3 contains 15 residues. CDR3 DNA sequence: TGTGCCAGCAGAATGGGGATGACAGGGGTTCGTACGCAGTATTTT. Its translation: CASRMGMTGVRTQYF.

Notes on this clonotype: The junction shows a germline mismatch at one end, possibly a read error. The chain is built from TRBV28 and TRBJ2-5; 8 positions match TRBD2. Germline assignment: CDR1 MDHEN and CDR2 SYDVKM. CDR3 length: 16 amino acids. The CDR3 DNA is TGTGCCAGCAGGGCAGGGACTAGGCCGGCGGGGGAGACCAAGTACTTC. It is translated as CASRAGTRPAGETKYF.